The T cell receptor beta chain described here comes from a study of blood T cell repertoires in COVID-19 (dated by TCRdb to the early 2020s). Regarding the study in general: Collaborator samples came from the United States, Italy and Spain and covered acute and convalescent phases of COVID-19. The prospective study material was composed of cDNA or gDNA derived from T cells, B-cell-depleted T cells, or PBMCs. Deeply sampled blood TCRbeta repertoires from subjects exposed to, actively infected with, or recovered from COVID-19 were included in the dataset. A freely available public database, intended as a resource for researchers studying the immune response to SARS-CoV-2, is where the repertoires were released. Samples came from the ongoing ImmuneRACE study (first 160 participants) plus 1,254 subjects from 6 global collaborators. A de-identified subject ID, COVID-19 status, age in years and sex were almost always included in the sample metadata. Where available, HLA class I and class II types were obtained from metadata supplied by the sample provider rather than from assay-based typing.

This clone came up a few times. Its antigen has not been determined. Per-nucleotide qualities are absent, and no much larger clonotype sits a single base away. Summary of the overall study and its limitations: The quantity of clinical and demographic metadata differed by source and by participant and was supplied without curation.

Participants in the prospective study were aged roughly 18 to 100 years, lived in 20 to 25 United States geographic areas, and enrolled through a virtual design. In the prospective study, cohorts were assigned on the basis of participant-reported clinical history obtained from a screening survey and a study questionnaire. Recovered participants in ImmuneRACE Cohort 3 were defined as having two consecutive negative NP/OP PCR tests, clearance from a healthcare professional, or resolution of symptoms. In the prospective study, whole blood, serum and a nasopharyngeal or oropharyngeal swab were collected from each participant by mobile phlebotomists. Prospective study participants could optionally give additional blood draws and questionnaires over an approximately two-month period. Before DNA extraction, prospective study blood samples were shipped either frozen or at room temperature. The immunoSEQ Assay, a bias-controlled multiplex PCR, was used to amplify TCRbeta CDR3 regions from genomic DNA. In the source study's methods: The number of nucleated cells in each sample was estimated by amplification of reference gene primers within the assay. To quantify the absolute abundance of each unique TCRbeta CDR3 rearrangement, sequence reads were collapsed and filtered. For each sample, productive Simpson clonality was calculated as the square root of Simpson's diversity index over productive rearrangements. This immuneACCESS table, as held by TCRdb, lists in-frame sequences with V and J called but not all clones. Of the missing ones, under half trace to an unresolved V gene in checked studies; the others have no known cause. V, J and clone size were drawn from that table, and D and trimming were deduced from the DNA. The sample records over 200,000 clones, 75% to 90% of which are singletons. Roughly 8.7% of the sample is taken by the ten largest.

The germline V gene gives CDR1 as SGHTS and CDR2 as YDEGEE. Cut back by 1 base and 3 bases, the V and J ends lie 11 bases apart. The CDR3 contains 15 residues, cysteine and phenylalanine counted. Only the CDR3 region is kept as DNA, spanning 45 bases read in frame from base 1. The sequence links TRBV5-8 to TRBJ2-4; TRBD2 is a possible D gene, resting on 5 matching bases. This TCR was recovered from a man aged 40-55 years who had recovered from COVID-19. The specimen sequenced was PBMCs or T cells enriched from blood (not recorded which). The nucleotides read TGTGCCAGCAGCTTGAATTCGGGAAACAAAAACATTCAGTACTTC. Protein translation: CASSLNSGNKNIQYF.